Each of the 14 T cell receptor beta chains below was sequenced from the same sample in a study of PD-1 blockade in classical Hodgkin lymphoma. Time point: cycle 4 day 1 (C4D1), after more than five weeks of nivolumab. Each patient experienced a relapse that followed autologous stem cell transplantation, and brentuximab vedotin exposure varied. Repertoires were generated with immunoSEQ multiplex PCR, while TCRdb's copy carries only in-frame clones and drops some. The repertoire holds just under 45,000 clones, 60% to 70% seen once, with approximately 3% in the top ten. The source material was peripheral blood mononuclear cells (PBMCs), sampled before the fourth cycle of nivolumab. The receptors were sampled from a human donor with classical Hodgkin lymphoma.

This chain joins TRBV28 and TRBJ2-7; D gene unclear. The CDR3 is 11 amino acids. CDR1 MDHEN and CDR2 SYDVKM come from the germline V gene. V gave up 5 bases and J gave up 4 bases, with 6 bases separating them. This CDR3 is CASSGAYEQYF. CDR3 nucleotides: TGTGCCAGCAGTGGTGCATACGAGCAGTACTTC.

The chain recombines TRBV28 with TRBJ1-3; TRBD1 might be the D (6 bases). V was shortened by 7 bases and J by 2 bases, with 18 bases between the two germline ends. Germline loops: CDR1 MDHEN, CDR2 SYDVKM. The CDR3 covers 16 residues. The CDR3, as DNA: TGTGCCAGCAACCCACAGGGATCAGAGGCTGGAAACACCATATATTTT. It codes for CASNPQGSEAGNTIYF.

Turning to this clone: A read error may account for a junction end that differs from germline. The chain couples TRBV7-9 to TRBJ2-4, with 7 positions matching TRBD1. Germline V lookup: CDR1 SEHNR, CDR2 FQNEAQ (reference sequence). The CDR3 runs 17 residues. For the CDR3, the DNA is TGTGCCAGCAGCTTAGCCCCCGTAACAGGGGCCACAAACATTCAGTACTTC. This codes for CASSLAPVTGATNIQYF.

This clone has a count of ten or more. This chain connects TRBV25-1 to TRBJ2-7, with 8 nucleotides matching TRBD1. The germline gives CDR1 MGHDK, CDR2 SYGVNS. The CDR3 covers 15 residues. With V trimmed by 1 base and J by 5 bases, 7 bases remained unmatched. CDR3 sequence: CASSECGQGIDEQYF. CDR3 DNA: TGTGCCAGCAGTGAATGTGGACAGGGAATAGACGAGCAGTACTTC.

This clone was found a few times. The rearrangement joins TRBV25-1 to TRBJ1-2, with 12 bases aligning to TRBD1. Germline V lookup: CDR1 MGHDK, CDR2 SYGVNS. V was clipped by 0 bases and J by 7 bases; unmatched bases: 9. The CDR3 consists of 17 residues. CDR3 coding DNA: TGTGCCAGCAGTGAATATCGACGGGGACAGGGGGCTGGTGGCTACACCTTC. Translating it yields CASSEYRRGQGAGGYTF.

This chain uses TRBV19 with TRBJ2-3; D possibly corresponds to TRBD2 (6 bases). The length of the CDR3 is 15 residues. CDR1 and CDR2 (germline): LNHDA, SQIVND (reference sequence). V lost 9 bases and J lost 0, with 16 bases in between. The DNA of the CDR3 is TGTGCCAGCTGCGCCGGGACTCCTAGCACAGATACGCAGTATTTT. Translation: CASCAGTPSTDTQYF.

This chain joins TRBV6-5 and TRBJ1-1; TRBD1 aligns across 7 bases. The CDR3 contains 13 residues. Germline V CDR1 and CDR2: MNHEY, SVGAGI. With 6 bases clipped from V and 11 bases from J, the junction kept 12 bases outside the gene matches. This CDR3 is CASSRTGQAAAFF. In DNA, the CDR3 is TGTGCCAGCAGCCGCACCGGACAGGCCGCGGCTTTCTTT.

The chain uses TRBV19 and TRBJ1-2, with 7 bases aligning to TRBD1. This CDR3 is 15 amino acids long. Germline V lookup: CDR1 LNHDA, CDR2 SQIVND (reference sequence). The V gene end was trimmed by 6 bases and the J gene end by 0 bases; junction bases not matched to a gene: 7. CDR3 residues: CASRYGTAANYGYTF. The CDR3 DNA is TGTGCCAGTAGATACGGGACAGCGGCTAACTATGGCTACACCTTC.

V is TRBV13 and J is TRBJ2-7; 10 bases map to TRBD1. With V trimmed by 3 bases and J by 2 bases, 7 bases remained unmatched. The CDR3 runs to 16 residues. Germline CDR1 and CDR2: PRHDT and FYEKMQ (reference sequence). The CDR3 nucleotides read TGTGCCAGCAGCTTGCGACAGGGGGCATCCCCCTACGAGCAGTACTTC. Its protein product is CASSLRQGASPYEQYF.

The rearrangement uses TRBV7-2 and TRBJ1-4; D is possibly TRBD1 (5 bases). Germline V CDR1 and CDR2: SGHTA, FQGNSA. The CDR3 is 12 amino acids. V gave up 3 bases and J gave up 8 bases, with 7 bases separating them. The CDR3 coding sequence is TGTGCCAGCAGCTTTCCAGGGGAAAAACTGTTTTTT. This encodes CASSFPGEKLFF.

This rearrangement joins TRBV18 to TRBJ2-6; the match to TRBD1 covers 9 bases. Trimming took 4 bases from V and 0 from J; bases not matched to a gene: 4. This CDR3 contains 17 residues. Germline V CDR1 and CDR2: KGHSH, LQKENI. The CDR3, as DNA: TGTGCCAGCTCACGGGGACAGGGAACCTCTGGGGCCAACGTCCTGACTTTC. It translates to CASSRGQGTSGANVLTF.

The chain employs TRBV28 and TRBJ2-3; the D gene is possibly TRBD1 (7 bases). Germline assignment: CDR1 MDHEN and CDR2 SYDVKM. The CDR3 is 15 residues long. V was clipped by 7 bases and J by 2 bases, with 16 bases between them. In DNA, the CDR3 is TGTGCCAGCAACCGGGCCAGGGGGGTCACAGATACGCAGTATTTT. The encoded protein is CASNRARGVTDTQYF. Combining the CDR3 with reference TRBV28 and TRBJ2-3 gives the whole variable domain DVKVTQSSRYLVKRTGEKVFLECVQDMDHENMFWYRQDPGLGLRLIYFSYDVKMKEKGDIPEGYSVSREKKERFSLILESASTNQTSMYLCASNRARGVTDTQYFGPGTRLTVL.

The V and J genes are TRBV5-1 and TRBJ2-2; the D call may be TRBD1 or TRBD2 (5 bases each). Germline CDR1 reads SGHRS; CDR2 reads YFSETQ. This CDR3 has 14 residues. V lost 4 bases and J lost 4, with 11 bases in between. The CDR3 here is CASSPRDGTGELFF. The DNA of the CDR3 is TGCGCCAGCAGCCCCCGGGACGGCACCGGGGAGCTGTTTTTT.

The chain combines TRBV28 with TRBJ2-7; possible D gene TRBD2, 5 bases. Germline CDR1 reads MDHEN; CDR2 reads SYDVKM. CDR3 size: 15 residues. The V gene lost 3 bases and the J gene lost 0 bases, with 12 bases spanning the gap. CDR3 loop: CASSFERISSYEQYF. Here the CDR3 DNA reads TGTGCCAGCAGTTTCGAGCGGATCAGCTCCTACGAGCAGTACTTC.